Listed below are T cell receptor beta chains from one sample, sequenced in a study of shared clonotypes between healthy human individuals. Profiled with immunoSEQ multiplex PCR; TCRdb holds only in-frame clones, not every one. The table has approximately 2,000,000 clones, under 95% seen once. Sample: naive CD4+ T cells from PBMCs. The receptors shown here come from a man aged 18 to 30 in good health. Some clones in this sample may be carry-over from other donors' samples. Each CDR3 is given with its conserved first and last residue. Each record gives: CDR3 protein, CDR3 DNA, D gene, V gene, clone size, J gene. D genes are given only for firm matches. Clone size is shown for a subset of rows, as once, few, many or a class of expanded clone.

CDR3aa: CASSAYERSEPEQFF
CDR3nt: TGTGCCAGCAGCGCATACGAACGATCCGAGCCCGAGCAGTTCTTC
d_gene: .
v_gene: TRBV7-6
abundance: .
j_gene: TRBJ2-1

CDR3aa: CASRVGVPQHF
CDR3nt: TGTGCCAGCAGGGTCGGGGTGCCCCAGCATTTT
d_gene: .
v_gene: TRBV2
abundance: .
j_gene: TRBJ1-5

CDR3aa: CASSILGGARQPQHF
CDR3nt: TGTGCCAGTAGTATCCTCGGAGGGGCTCGGCAGCCCCAGCATTTT
d_gene: .
v_gene: TRBV19
abundance: .
j_gene: TRBJ1-5

CDR3aa: CASTQANTIYF
CDR3nt: TGTGCCAGCACGCAGGCAAACACCATATATTTT
d_gene: .
v_gene: TRBV6-6
abundance: .
j_gene: TRBJ1-3

CDR3aa: CASSLSMGESSYNEQFF
CDR3nt: TGTGCCAGCAGCCTCAGTATGGGAGAAAGCTCCTACAATGAGCAGTTCTTC
d_gene: .
v_gene: TRBV13
abundance: .
j_gene: TRBJ2-1

CDR3aa: CAWTENSNQPQHF
CDR3nt: TGTGCCTGGACAGAGAATAGCAATCAGCCCCAGCATTTT
d_gene: .
v_gene: TRBV30
abundance: .
j_gene: TRBJ1-5

CDR3aa: CASSENGLAGDEQFF
CDR3nt: TGTGCCAGCAGTGAGAATGGGCTAGCGGGAGATGAGCAGTTCTTC
d_gene: TRBD2
v_gene: TRBV2
abundance: .
j_gene: TRBJ2-1

CDR3aa: CASSPMGKNIQYF
CDR3nt: TGTGCCAGCTCACCTATGGGAAAAAACATTCAGTACTTC
d_gene: .
v_gene: TRBV18
abundance: once
j_gene: TRBJ2-4

CDR3aa: CAWRRDGTEAFF
CDR3nt: TGTGCCTGGAGGAGGGACGGCACTGAAGCTTTCTTT
d_gene: .
v_gene: TRBV30
abundance: .
j_gene: TRBJ1-1

CDR3aa: CASSYRAGGFYGYTF
CDR3nt: TGTGCCAGCAGTTACCGGGCAGGAGGGTTCTATGGCTACACCTTC
d_gene: .
v_gene: TRBV6-5
abundance: .
j_gene: TRBJ1-2

CDR3aa: CASSLAWGGQFF
CDR3nt: TGTGCCAGCAGCTTAGCGTGGGGGGGGCAGTTCTTC
d_gene: TRBD2
v_gene: TRBV7-2
abundance: .
j_gene: TRBJ2-1

CDR3aa: CASSTDRAGQPQHF
CDR3nt: TGTGCCAGCAGTACCGACAGGGCTGGCCAGCCCCAGCATTTT
d_gene: TRBD1
v_gene: TRBV2
abundance: .
j_gene: TRBJ1-5

CDR3aa: CASSQGGRAPAGANVLTF
CDR3nt: TGCGCCAGCAGCCAGGGCGGGAGGGCCCCAGCTGGGGCCAACGTCCTGACTTTC
d_gene: TRBD2
v_gene: TRBV4-1
abundance: .
j_gene: TRBJ2-6

CDR3aa: CASSSDRSYGYTF
CDR3nt: TGTGCCAGCAGTTCCGACAGGAGCTATGGCTACACCTTC
d_gene: .
v_gene: TRBV6-6
abundance: .
j_gene: TRBJ1-2

CDR3aa: CASSPISNQPQHF
CDR3nt: TGTGCCAGCAGCCCCATTTCCAATCAGCCCCAGCATTTT
d_gene: .
v_gene: TRBV7-2
abundance: .
j_gene: TRBJ1-5

CDR3aa: CSARDYYGYTF
CDR3nt: TGCAGTGCTCGGGATTACTATGGCTACACCTTC
d_gene: .
v_gene: TRBV20-1
abundance: .
j_gene: TRBJ1-2